The 22 T cell receptor beta chains below come from one sample, sequenced in a study of siplizumab effects on memory and regulatory T cells. TCRdb's copy holds only in-frame clones and misses some; the assay was immunoSEQ multiplex PCR. In the table there are about 99,000 clones, over 90% of which are singletons. The sequencing input was Tregs sorted from blood. The receptor set was obtained from a human donor in good health.

J is TRBJ2-5 and V is TRBV4-2; 10 nucleotides match TRBD2. The length of the CDR3 is 16 residues. From germline, CDR1 is LGHNA and CDR2 YNFKEQ. V lost 0 bases, J lost 6 bases, and 7 bases stayed unmatched. CDR3 amino acids: CASSQDEAGGPQTQYF. CDR3 coding DNA: TGTGCCAGCAGCCAAGACGAAGCGGGAGGGCCGCAGACCCAGTACTTC.

V and J are TRBV6-1 and TRBJ2-7; 9 nucleotides line up with TRBD1. From germline, CDR1 is MNHNS and CDR2 SASEGT. With 5 bases clipped from V and 4 bases from J, the junction kept 9 bases outside the gene matches. The CDR3 spans 15 residues. CDR3: CASSSLGQGKYEQYF. The CDR3 coding sequence is TGTGCCAGCAGTTCATTAGGACAGGGGAAATACGAGCAGTACTTC.

In DNA, the CDR3 is TGTGCCAGCAGCCGGGCAGGTCATGGGGCCAACGTCCTGACTTTC. Translation: CASSRAGHGANVLTF. The chain is built from TRBV5-6 and TRBJ2-6; D not certain. Germline values: CDR1 SGHDT, CDR2 YYEEEE. V was cut by 4 bases and J by 3 bases, with 11 bases left in between. The CDR3 spans 15 residues.

This sequence joins TRBV25-1 and TRBJ2-5; the D gene is possibly TRBD1 (6 bases). V lost 6 bases to trimming and J lost 5 bases, with 16 bases between them. The CDR3 totals 14 residues. Looked up from germline, CDR1 is MGHDK and CDR2 is SYGVNS. This CDR3 is CASRPGTQRETQYF. The DNA for the CDR3 is TGTGCCAGCAGACCCGGGACACAGCGGGAGACCCAGTACTTC.

The chain recombines TRBV5-1 with TRBJ2-2; D gene uncertain. V was clipped by 4 bases and J by 7 bases, with 8 bases between them. This CDR3 comprises 12 residues. From germline, CDR1 is SGHRS and CDR2 YFSETQ. Here the CDR3 DNA reads TGCGCCAGCAGCCCCCAAGGCGGGGAGCTGTTTTTT. Its protein is CASSPQGGELFF.

The gene calls are TRBV19 and TRBJ2-1; no firm D call. CDR1 is LNHDA, CDR2 SQIVND, per germline (reference sequence). Trimming took off 4 bases at V and 6 bases at J, with 13 bases between the two ends. The CDR3 length is 14 residues. The DNA for the CDR3 is TGTGCCAGTAGTAGGGCGCAGAGTTTCAATGAGCAGTTCTTC. It specifies CASSRAQSFNEQFF.

This clone was seen just once. The CDR3 sequence: CASSLGRAGSAGELFF. The CDR3, as DNA: TGTGCCAGCAGCTTAGGACGGGCGGGGTCGGCCGGGGAGCTGTTTTTT. This rearrangement joins TRBV7-2 to TRBJ2-2; D may be TRBD2 (6 bases). The CDR3 covers 16 residues. Germline-derived CDR1 and CDR2 are SGHTA and FQGNSA. The ends were cut back, 1 base at V and 6 bases at J, with 15 bases in the middle.

The rearrangement uses TRBV19 and TRBJ1-5; D is perhaps TRBD1 (6 bases). The CDR3 totals 15 residues. V shed 8 bases and J shed 1 base, with 15 bases lying between them. In germline, CDR1 is LNHDA, CDR2 SQIVND (reference sequence). CDR3: CASRRDNWSNQPQHF. CDR3 nucleotide sequence: TGTGCCAGTCGCCGGGACAACTGGAGCAATCAGCCCCAGCATTTT.

This clone was recorded only once. The chain combines TRBV10-3 with TRBJ1-2; no definite D call. Trimming removed 0 bases at V and 5 bases at J, with 7 bases between. The V gene's germline CDR1 is ENHRY and CDR2 SYGVKD. This CDR3 region has 13 residues. DNA for the CDR3: TGTGCCATCAGTGAGTCCACCTCTTATGGCTACACCTTC. Its translation is CAISESTSYGYTF.

The chain recombines TRBV11-3 with TRBJ2-1, with D unresolved. Germline V CDR1 and CDR2: SGHNT, YENEEA. The CDR3 extends over 13 amino acids. V dropped 4 bases and J dropped 9 bases, with 13 bases sitting between them. The CDR3 coding sequence is TGTGCCAGCAGCTACCGGACCGGTACTGAGCAGTTCTTC. Translation gives CASSYRTGTEQFF.

The chain recombines TRBV5-4 with TRBJ1-2, with 8 bases fitting TRBD1. The V and J ends lost 5 bases and 2 bases, in that order; junction bases with no gene match: 8. The CDR3 length is 15 residues. The germline V gene has CDR1 SGHNT and CDR2 YYREEE (reference sequence). As DNA, the CDR3 is TGTGCCAGCAGGACCGCCGGGACAGGCAACTATGGCTACACCTTC. Translating gives CASRTAGTGNYGYTF.

The chain combines TRBV6-6 with TRBJ2-5; D possibly matches TRBD1 or TRBD2 (5 bases each). The CDR3 totals 12 residues. CDR1 and CDR2 from the germline V gene are MNHNY and SVGAGI (reference sequence). The V end was cut by 5 bases, the J end by 5 bases, with 9 bases between. CDR3 nucleotide sequence: TGTGCCAGCAGTAGAGGGGCTGAGACCCAGTACTTC. As protein: CASSRGAETQYF.

The chain uses TRBV29-1 and TRBJ2-7, with a possible D match to TRBD1 (5 bases). The CDR3 is made up of 12 amino acids. Per the germline V gene, CDR1 is SQVTM and CDR2 is ANQGSEA. V was trimmed by 6 bases and J by 6 bases, leaving 15 bases between them. CDR3 amino acids: CSVVQGSAEQYF. CDR3 DNA: TGCAGCGTCGTGCAGGGTTCCGCCGAGCAGTACTTC.

This sequence joins TRBV7-2 and TRBJ2-7, with TRBD2 matching 7 bases. The germline gives CDR1 SGHTA, CDR2 FQGNSA. The CDR3 runs to 15 residues. V lost 3 bases to trimming and J lost 0 bases; unmatched junction nucleotides: 5. The CDR3 sequence: CASSFVPSGSYEQYF. The CDR3 nucleotides are TGTGCCAGCAGCTTTGTCCCTAGCGGCTCCTACGAGCAGTACTTC.

The chain has TRBV6-5 and TRBJ1-1; possible D gene TRBD1, 6 bases. Germline-derived CDR1 and CDR2 are MNHEY and SVGAGI. The CDR3 extends over 15 amino acids. The V end was cut by 6 bases, the J end by 6 bases, with 20 bases between. The CDR3: CASRRTTGISAEAFF. In DNA, the CDR3 is TGTGCCAGCAGGCGAACCACAGGGATCAGTGCTGAAGCTTTCTTT.

V is TRBV27 and J is TRBJ1-1; D call uncertain. There are 15 residues in the CDR3. CDR1 and CDR2 (germline): MNHEY, SMNVEV (reference sequence). Trimming removed 6 bases at V and 5 bases at J, with 19 bases between. The CDR3, as DNA: TGTGCCAGCAGCCCTCCCCTTGCGATAAGGACTGAAGCTTTCTTT. This sequence encodes CASSPPLAIRTEAFF.

The genes are TRBV7-9 and TRBJ1-2; D is possibly TRBD1 (5 bases). Trimming took 3 bases from V and 8 from J, leaving 13 bases between them. The CDR3 contains 13 residues. Germline CDR1 is SEHNR and CDR2 is FQNEAQ (reference sequence). The CDR3 spells CASSFDSYPGYTF. The CDR3 bases are TGTGCCAGCAGCTTTGACAGTTATCCCGGCTACACCTTC.

The rearrangement links TRBV19 to TRBJ1-4; D may be TRBD1 (5 bases). The V end was cut by 6 bases, the J end by 9 bases, with 20 bases between. The germline gives CDR1 LNHDA, CDR2 SQIVND (reference sequence). This CDR3 region has 15 residues. The CDR3 DNA follows: TGTGCCAGTAGCCACCGCGAGGGGCGAGGAAAAAAACTGTTTTTT. Residues: CASSHREGRGKKLFF.

The CDR3 sequence is CASSDRGLTPLHF. DNA for the CDR3: TGTGCCAGCAGTGACAGGGGGCTGACACCCCTCCACTTT. V usage is TRBV6-1 and J usage is TRBJ1-6; 8 positions match TRBD1. The germline gives CDR1 MNHNS, CDR2 SASEGT. The CDR3 covers 13 residues. V was clipped by 3 bases and J by 11 bases; unmatched bases: 3.

The chain is built from TRBV5-1 and TRBJ1-6, with a possible D match to TRBD1 (6 bases). This CDR3 is 15 amino acids long. Trimming stripped 4 bases from V and 0 bases from J, with 8 bases between. CDR1 SGHRS and CDR2 YFSETQ come from the germline V gene. CDR3 DNA: TGCGCCAGCAGCAGGGGGGGCTCCTATAATTCACCCCTCCACTTT. Amino acid sequence: CASSRGGSYNSPLHF. Looking up the rest from reference TRBV5-1 and TRBJ1-6 gives the full variable domain: KAGVTQTPRYLIKTRGQQVTLSCSPISGHRSVSWYQQTPGQGLQFLFEYFSETQRNKGNFPGRFSGRQFSNSRSEMNVSTLELGDSALYLCASSRGGSYNSPLHFGNGTRLTVT.

The rearrangement links TRBV7-9 to TRBJ2-1; D possibly corresponds to TRBD2 (6 bases). Trimming stripped 5 bases from V and 12 bases from J, with 23 bases between. Germline V lookup: CDR1 SEHNR, CDR2 FQNEAQ (reference sequence). CDR3 size: 15 residues. CDR3 DNA: TGTGCCAGCAGCCAGACGCGGGACCTCCGAATTGGGCAGTTCTTC. Protein: CASSQTRDLRIGQFF.

This clone appeared a single time. The chain has TRBV18 and TRBJ2-5, with 9 bases lining up with TRBD2. The CDR3 is made up of 16 amino acids. CDR1 KGHSH and CDR2 LQKENI come from the germline V gene. Losses at the gene ends were 3 bases for V and 5 bases for J; bases not matched to a gene: 10. CDR3 bases: TGTGCCAGCTCACCCGGTAGCGGGGGCCTCTGGGAGACCCAGTACTTC. Its translation: CASSPGSGGLWETQYF.